These 8 T cell receptor beta chains originate from one sample sequenced in a study of OX40 agonist ivuxolimab in advanced cancers. TCRdb's table, derived via immunoSEQ multiplex PCR, lists solely in-frame clones and lacks some. The data contain some 100,000 clones, around nine tenths of them seen just once; the ten biggest clones take up 0.31%. The sequencing here drew on CD4+ or CD8+ T cells sorted from blood, taken in a trial of the OX40 agonist ivuxolimab. Source of these receptors: an adult with an advanced solid tumor such as melanoma, head and neck, liver or kidney cancer.

V usage is TRBV6-1 and J usage is TRBJ2-7, with D possibly being TRBD2 (6 bases). Germline V gene lookup returns CDR1 MNHNS and CDR2 SASEGT. V was cut by 3 bases and J by 0 bases, with 15 bases left in between. The CDR3 is made up of 16 amino acids. Written as DNA, the CDR3 is TGTGCCAGCAGTGATTTCGGGACTGGGAGCTCCTACGAGCAGTACTTC. Its translation is CASSDFGTGSSYEQYF.

The chain has TRBV5-1 and TRBJ2-2; unclear D gene. This CDR3 has 16 residues. Per the germline V gene, CDR1 is SGHRS and CDR2 is YFSETQ. V lost 3 bases to trimming and J lost 0 bases, with 12 bases between them. The CDR3 coding sequence is TGCGCCAGCAGCTCCACACCCGGTACGAACACCGGGGAGCTGTTTTTT. Protein product: CASSSTPGTNTGELFF. The full variable domain, with the rest looked up from reference TRBV5-1 and TRBJ2-2, is KAGVTQTPRYLIKTRGQQVTLSCSPISGHRSVSWYQQTPGQGLQFLFEYFSETQRNKGNFPGRFSGRQFSNSRSEMNVSTLELGDSALYLCASSSTPGTNTGELFFGEGSRLTVL.

This clone appeared a single time. The V gene is TRBV11-2, the J gene TRBJ2-2; D is tentatively TRBD1 or TRBD2 (6 bases each). The germline V and J ends were trimmed by 7 bases and 13 bases, with 28 bases remaining between them. Germline CDR1 is SGHAT and CDR2 is FQNNGV. This CDR3 region has 16 residues. CDR3 in DNA: TGTGCCAGCACCCAAGGGGGTGGAGGGATCCCCCGGGGGCTGTTTTTT. Its translation is CASTQGGGGIPRGLFF.

This clone showed up just once. The genes are TRBV19 and TRBJ2-1; maybe TRBD2 (5 bases). The V end lost 7 bases, the J end lost 6 bases, and 25 bases lay between the germline ends. Germline V gives CDR1 LNHDA, CDR2 SQIVND (reference sequence). This CDR3 spans 17 amino acids. CDR3 amino acids: CASTPGIASRIVNEQFF. The DNA of the CDR3 is TGTGCCAGTACCCCCGGGATAGCGTCGCGTATCGTCAATGAGCAGTTCTTC.

V usage is TRBV7-2 and J usage is TRBJ2-2, with a weak D call TRBD1 (6 bases). CDR3 length equals 13 residues. Trimming cost V 5 bases and J 7 bases, with 11 bases left between them. Germline-derived CDR1 and CDR2 are SGHTA and FQGNSA. CDR3 sequence (DNA): TGTGCCAGCAGCCCAGGGGTCGTCGGGGAGCTGTTTTTT. This encodes CASSPGVVGELFF.

This clone was seen just once. The chain combines TRBV10-3 with TRBJ2-2; D possibly corresponds to TRBD1 (6 bases). This CDR3 is 12 amino acids long. The germline V gene encodes CDR1 ENHRY and CDR2 SYGVKD. V was clipped by 8 bases and J by 8 bases, with 12 bases between them. DNA of the CDR3: TGTGCCATCCGCACAGGGTTAGGGGAGCTGTTTTTT. Amino acids: CAIRTGLGELFF.

This clone appeared a single time. The chain has TRBV7-9 and TRBJ1-6; the D gene is possibly TRBD1 (5 bases). Trimming removed 1 base at V and 8 bases at J, with 9 bases between. The V gene's germline CDR1 is SEHNR and CDR2 FQNEAQ (reference sequence). The CDR3 extends over 14 amino acids. In nucleotides, the CDR3 is TGTGCCAGCAGCTTAGACTGGGGGTATTCACCCCTCCACTTT. This sequence encodes CASSLDWGYSPLHF. The whole variable domain, remainder taken from reference TRBV7-9 and TRBJ1-6, is DTGVSQNPRHKITKRGQNVTFRCDPISEHNRLYWYRQTLGQGPEFLTYFQNEAQLEKSRLLSDRFSAERPKGSFSTLEIQRTEQGDSAMYLCASSLDWGYSPLHFGNGTRLTVT.

V is TRBV5-1 and J is TRBJ1-6; possible D gene TRBD1, 5 bases. Trimming removed 4 bases from V and 7 bases from J, with 15 bases in between. The CDR3 is 15 residues long. Germline assignment: CDR1 SGHRS and CDR2 YFSETQ. The CDR3 DNA is TGCGCCAGCAGCAGACTGGGGACGCTGAATTCACCCCTCCACTTT. As protein: CASSRLGTLNSPLHF. Full variable domain (outside the CDR3, taken from reference TRBV5-1 and TRBJ1-6): KAGVTQTPRYLIKTRGQQVTLSCSPISGHRSVSWYQQTPGQGLQFLFEYFSETQRNKGNFPGRFSGRQFSNSRSEMNVSTLELGDSALYLCASSRLGTLNSPLHFGNGTRLTVT.